This T cell receptor (beta chain) was documented in a study of T cell changes during pregnancy in multiple sclerosis (dated by TCRdb to 2018 to 2020). Background on the whole study: In women with multiple sclerosis, the researchers looked at how the T cell repertoire shifted as pregnancy progressed.

The CDR3 starts with the cysteine, ends with the phenylalanine, and has 13 residues. Only the CDR3 part of the read is kept: 39 bases, read in frame from the first base. The V end loses 3 bases and the J end loses 4 bases, and a stretch of 12 bases separates them. The germline V gene (reference sequence) gives CDR1 as GTSNPN and CDR2 as SVGIG. Note on this clone: Its antigen specificity is not known. Per-nucleotide qualities are absent, and no much larger clonotype sits a single base away.

Libraries came from the immunoSEQ multiplex PCR assay. Entries here come from immuneACCESS through TCRdb and include only in-frame sequences with V and J called. Some clones fail to appear in such tables; in the studies checked, an unresolved V gene covers under half of the shortfall, and the cause of the remainder is unknown. For this sample there are tens of thousands of clones; around 90% appear just once. The ten largest clonotypes hold about 0.37% of the sample. Material: CD4+ T cells from peripheral blood mononuclear cells, obtained after pregnancy. This receptor was obtained from a female donor in good health, enrolled as a control in a pregnancy study. The rearrangement joined TRBV30 to TRBJ1-1, with the D gene not confidently named. This receptor carries the CDR3 CAWRREGPTEAFF. The nucleotides are TGTGCCTGGAGGAGGGAGGGCCCCACTGAAGCTTTCTTT. The CDR3 plus the reference TRBV30 and TRBJ1-1 genes for the other parts give the full variable domain: SQTIHQWPATLVQPVGSPLSLECTVEGTSNPNLYWYRQAAGRGLQLLFYSVGIGQISSEVPQNLSASRPQDRQFILSSKKLLLSDSGFYLCAWRREGPTEAFFGQGTRLTVV.